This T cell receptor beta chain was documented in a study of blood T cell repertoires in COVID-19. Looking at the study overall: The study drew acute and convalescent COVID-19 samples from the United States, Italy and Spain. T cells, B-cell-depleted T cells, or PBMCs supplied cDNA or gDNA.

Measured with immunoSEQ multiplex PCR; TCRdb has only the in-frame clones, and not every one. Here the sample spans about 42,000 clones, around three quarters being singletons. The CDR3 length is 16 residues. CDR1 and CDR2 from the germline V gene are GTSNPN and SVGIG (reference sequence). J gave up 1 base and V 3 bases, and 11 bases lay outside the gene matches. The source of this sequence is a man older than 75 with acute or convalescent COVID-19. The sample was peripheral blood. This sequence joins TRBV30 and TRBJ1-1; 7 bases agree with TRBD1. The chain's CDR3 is CAWRSYQGDSNTEAFF. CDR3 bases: TGTGCCTGGAGGTCTTACCAGGGGGACTCGAACACTGAAGCTTTCTTT. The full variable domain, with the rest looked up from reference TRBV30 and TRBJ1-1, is SQTIHQWPATLVQPVGSPLSLECTVEGTSNPNLYWYRQAAGRGLQLLFYSVGIGQISSEVPQNLSASRPQDRQFILSSKKLLLSDSGFYLCAWRSYQGDSNTEAFFGQGTRLTVV.